These T cell receptor beta chains were read from a single sample in a study of identifying expanded T cells in peripheral blood. Profiling relied on immunoSEQ multiplex PCR, and the TCRdb table lists in-frame clones only, not all of them. The sample holds approximately 100,000 clones, roughly 90% seen once. Sequenced: blood. The receptors here all came from a person between 18 and 70 years old in good health. Each CDR3 is given with its conserved first and last residue. A D gene is named only where the DNA matches it firmly. Rows give clone size only sometimes, using once, few, many, or a class for an expanded clone.

cdr3_nt,cdr3_aa,v_call,j_call,d_call,clone_size
TGCGCCAGCAGCCCAACTGGCTACACCTTC,CASSPTGYTF,TRBV5-1,TRBJ1-2,.,few
TGTGCTAGTGGTTTCGGGACAGGTAGCACAGATACGCAGTATTTT,CASGFGTGSTDTQYF,TRBV12-5,TRBJ2-3,TRBD1,.
TGCGCCAGCAGTGAGTATTCGGGACAGGCGAACACCGGGGAGCTGTTTTTT,CASSEYSGQANTGELFF,TRBV10-1,TRBJ2-2,TRBD1,.
TGTGCCAGCAGCGAGGGGAGGGGGAGAGGTTCCTACGAGCAGTACTTC,CASSEGRGRGSYEQYF,TRBV2,TRBJ2-7,.,.
TGTGCCAGCAGCGGGGGAGCCCGTGGTTCACCCCTCCACTTT,CASSGGARGSPLHF,TRBV9,TRBJ1-6,.,.
TGTGCCAGTAGTATACCTATGGGGAGGCAGCCCCAGCATTTT,CASSIPMGRQPQHF,TRBV19,TRBJ1-5,.,.
TGCGCCAGCAGCCAACAGGCGTATGGCACAGATACGCAGTATTTT,CASSQQAYGTDTQYF,TRBV4-1,TRBJ2-3,.,.
TGTGCCAGCAGCTTAGGGGGGGATACGCAGTATTTT,CASSLGGDTQYF,TRBV11-3,TRBJ2-3,.,.
TGTGCCAGCTCATCGGGACAGGGAAATGAAAAACTGTTTTTT,CASSSGQGNEKLFF,TRBV18,TRBJ1-4,TRBD1,.
TGTGCCAGCAGTCTTGCCTCCTACGAGCAGTACTTC,CASSLASYEQYF,TRBV2,TRBJ2-7,.,.
TGTGCCTGGAGTATCGGGGCCGGGGAGCTGTTTTTT,CAWSIGAGELFF,TRBV30,TRBJ2-2,.,.
TGTGCCAGCAGTTTAGGACAGGGAGGTTTCGCGTACTATGGCTACACCTTC,CASSLGQGGFAYYGYTF,TRBV28,TRBJ1-2,TRBD1,.
TGTGCCAGCAGCCAGCGTTGGGTAAGGGGTGGTCGGAGCATTCAGTACTTC,CASSQRWVRGGRSIQYF,TRBV7-3,TRBJ2-4,.,.
TGTGCCAGCCGTTTGGTTAGGGGCGCCTACGAGCAGTACTTC,CASRLVRGAYEQYF,TRBV6-5,TRBJ2-7,.,.
TGTGCCAGCTCACCACAAACAGGGTTCGGGGGCGAGCAGTACTTC,CASSPQTGFGGEQYF,TRBV18,TRBJ2-7,.,.
TGCGCCAGCAGCCAGACGGGACAGAACCCCTACAATGAGCAGTTCTTC,CASSQTGQNPYNEQFF,TRBV4-1,TRBJ2-1,TRBD1,.
TGTGCCAGCTCACCTATCGCACTAGCGGGGGAGCAGTCTCTAGCCAAAAACATTCAGTACTTC,CASSPIALAGEQSLAKNIQYF,TRBV18,TRBJ2-4,TRBD2,.
TGTGCCAGCTCTTTAGGCCACACCATGAACACTGAAGCTTTCTTT,CASSLGHTMNTEAFF,TRBV18,TRBJ1-1,.,.
TGTGCCATCAGTGTACTTTTAAAAGAGACCCAGTACTTC,CAISVLLKETQYF,TRBV10-3,TRBJ2-5,.,.
TGTGCCATCAGTGAAGGCGGGGGGGCCAGTGATGAGCAGTTCTTC,CAISEGGGASDEQFF,TRBV10-3,TRBJ2-1,TRBD2,.
TGTGCCTCCGGGACCCTTTACAATGAGCAGTTCTTC,CASGTLYNEQFF,TRBV2,TRBJ2-1,.,.
TGTGCCAGCATAAGGGCCAGCTCCTACGAGCAGTACTTC,CASIRASSYEQYF,TRBV6-1,TRBJ2-7,.,once
TGTGCCAGCAGCGTGGACGGGACAGGTGTTTCGGCGGGGGGAAACACCATATATTTT,CASSVDGTGVSAGGNTIYF,TRBV5-4,TRBJ1-3,TRBD1,.
TGTGCCAGCAGCATTTCCCGGATGGCGGAGGGCACCAAAAACATTCAGTACTTC,CASSISRMAEGTKNIQYF,TRBV11-2,TRBJ2-4,.,.
TGTGCCAGCGTTCCGTCAATGGGGGATACGCAGTATTTT,CASVPSMGDTQYF,TRBV7-2,TRBJ2-3,.,.
TGTGCCAGTAGCCCGACAGGGGATCGTTGGCAGCCCCAGCATTTT,CASSPTGDRWQPQHF,TRBV19,TRBJ1-5,TRBD1,.
TGTGCCAGCAGTTTCACCAGGACTAGTAAAGAGACCCAGTACTTC,CASSFTRTSKETQYF,TRBV6-5,TRBJ2-5,TRBD2,few
TGTGCCAGCAGCGTAGGACAGGGAGGGGAGACCCAGTACTTC,CASSVGQGGETQYF,TRBV9,TRBJ2-5,.,.
TGTGCCAGCAGCTTTACGCAGGGTGGAGGGGCCAACGTCCTGACTTTC,CASSFTQGGGANVLTF,TRBV7-6,TRBJ2-6,.,.
TGTGCCAGCAGTGTAGAAGCTACTGAAGCTTTCTTT,CASSVEATEAFF,TRBV2,TRBJ1-1,.,.
TGTGCCAGCAGCCTTCAGTTTTTGAACACTGAAGCTTTCTTT,CASSLQFLNTEAFF,TRBV7-8,TRBJ1-1,.,once
TGTGCCAGCAGCCCTCCAGGCTTCTACGAGCAGTACTTC,CASSPPGFYEQYF,TRBV28,TRBJ2-7,.,.
TGTGCCAGCAGTCCCGAGGCCTTC,CASSPEAF,TRBV2,TRBJ2-7,.,few
TGCGCCAGCAGCTTCACAGGTCAAATGGAGAATTCACCCCTCCACTTT,CASSFTGQMENSPLHF,TRBV5-1,TRBJ1-6,.,.
TGTGCCACCGGCTTTGGGGGAGTAGAGACCCAGTACTTC,CATGFGGVETQYF,TRBV15,TRBJ2-5,.,.
TGTGCCAGCAGCTTGGGATACGACTCCTACAATGAGCAGTTCTTC,CASSLGYDSYNEQFF,TRBV11-3,TRBJ2-1,.,once
TGTGCCAGCAGCTTGGAGATAGGGATCTCCTACGAGCAGTACTTC,CASSLEIGISYEQYF,TRBV5-4,TRBJ2-7,.,.
TGTGCCAGCAGCCCTATACAGGGGTATGGCTACACCTTC,CASSPIQGYGYTF,TRBV14,TRBJ1-2,TRBD1,once
TGTGCCAGTAGGGAAGGGGGGTTCGATACGCAGTATTTT,CASREGGFDTQYF,TRBV19,TRBJ2-3,.,.
TGTGCTAGTGGTTTTGGAGCGGTTAATGAGCAGTTCTTC,CASGFGAVNEQFF,TRBV12-5,TRBJ2-1,.,.
TGCGCCAGCAGCCAAGAGGGGGCCCTTGAAGCTTTCTTT,CASSQEGALEAFF,TRBV4-1,TRBJ1-1,.,.